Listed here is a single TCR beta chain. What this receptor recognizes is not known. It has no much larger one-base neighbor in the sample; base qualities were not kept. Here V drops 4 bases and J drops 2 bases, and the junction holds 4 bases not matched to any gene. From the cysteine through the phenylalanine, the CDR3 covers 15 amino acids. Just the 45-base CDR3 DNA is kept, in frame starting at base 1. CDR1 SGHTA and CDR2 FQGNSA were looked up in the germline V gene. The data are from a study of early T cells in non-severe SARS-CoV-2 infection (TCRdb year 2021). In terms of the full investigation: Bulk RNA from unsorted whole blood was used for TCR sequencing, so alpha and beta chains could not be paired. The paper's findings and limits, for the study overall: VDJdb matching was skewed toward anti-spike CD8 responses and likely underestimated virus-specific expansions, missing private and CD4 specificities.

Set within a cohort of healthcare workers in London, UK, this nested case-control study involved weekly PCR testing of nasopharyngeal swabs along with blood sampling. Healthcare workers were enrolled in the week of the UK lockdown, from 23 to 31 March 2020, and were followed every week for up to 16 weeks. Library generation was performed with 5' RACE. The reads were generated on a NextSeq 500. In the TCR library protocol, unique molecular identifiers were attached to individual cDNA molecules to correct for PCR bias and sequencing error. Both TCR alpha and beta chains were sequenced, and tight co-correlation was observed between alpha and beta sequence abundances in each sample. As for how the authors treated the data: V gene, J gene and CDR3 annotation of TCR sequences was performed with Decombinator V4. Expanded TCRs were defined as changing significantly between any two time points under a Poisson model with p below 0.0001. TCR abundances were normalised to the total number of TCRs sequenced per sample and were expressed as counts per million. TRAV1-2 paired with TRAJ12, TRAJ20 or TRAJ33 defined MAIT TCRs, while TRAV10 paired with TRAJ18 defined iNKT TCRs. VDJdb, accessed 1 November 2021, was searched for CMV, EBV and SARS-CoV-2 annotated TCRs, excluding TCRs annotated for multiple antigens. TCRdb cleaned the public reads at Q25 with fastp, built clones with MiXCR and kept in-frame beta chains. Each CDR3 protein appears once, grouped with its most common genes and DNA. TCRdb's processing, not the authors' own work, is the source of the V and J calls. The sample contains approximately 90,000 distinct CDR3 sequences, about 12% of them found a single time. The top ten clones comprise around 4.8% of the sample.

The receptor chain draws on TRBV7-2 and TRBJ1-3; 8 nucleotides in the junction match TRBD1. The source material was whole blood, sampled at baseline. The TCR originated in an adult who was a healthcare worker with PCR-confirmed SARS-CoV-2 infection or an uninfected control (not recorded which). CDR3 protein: CASSYRGSPGNTIYF. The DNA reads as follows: TGTGCCAGCAGCTACAGGGGGAGCCCTGGAAACACCATATATTTT.